A selection of T cell receptor beta chains follows, all from one sample in a study of T cell repertoires in cytomegalovirus infection. TCRdb re-derived calls from the reads in MiXCR, one entry per CDR3 protein. The table lists about half a million distinct CDR3 sequences, about 33% of them singletons. Which antigens these TCRs recognize remains unknown. The sample was cultured PBMCs, taken from culture after CMV antigen stimulation. These receptors all come from a human donor in good health (CMV status not recorded). Some clones in this sample may be carry-over from other donors' samples. The CDR3 runs from the conserved cysteine through the conserved F or W. A D gene is named only where the DNA matches it firmly.

v_gene,d_gene,j_gene,CDR3aa
TRBV7-2,TRBD2,TRBJ2-1,CASSPTRLAGATDEQFF
TRBV7-2,NA,TRBJ1-6,CASSLGFVDSPLHF
TRBV19,NA,TRBJ1-1,CASQYSAGMGTEAFF
TRBV11-1,TRBD1,TRBJ2-5,CASSLLTGEETQYF
TRBV30,TRBD1,TRBJ1-1,CAWRKQGSTEAFF
TRBV5-6,NA,TRBJ2-5,CASKRGGWAQETQYF
TRBV7-2,TRBD2,TRBJ2-1,CASSQGYGGDEQFF
TRBV7-8,TRBD1,TRBJ1-5,CASSIGQGRQPQHF
TRBV12-3/TRBV12-4,NA,TRBJ1-6,CASSFGGNNSPLHF
TRBV7-8,TRBD1,TRBJ1-4,CASSPARDRGRLREKLFF
TRBV7-2,NA,TRBJ2-1,CASSLQASTQNEQFF
TRBV30,NA,TRBJ1-1,CAWSSQLNTEAFF
TRBV4-1,NA,TRBJ2-1,CASSQQTAYNEQFF
TRBV6-2/TRBV6-3,NA,TRBJ2-1,CASSTYYNEQFF
TRBV12-3/TRBV12-4,TRBD2,TRBJ2-3,CASSPYTSGSTDTQYF
TRBV4-1,TRBD1,TRBJ1-4,CASSLQTGESEKLFF
TRBV12-3/TRBV12-4,NA,TRBJ2-1,CASTIENEQFF
TRBV7-3,TRBD1,TRBJ1-6,CASSAGQGSSPLHF
TRBV29-1,NA,TRBJ2-2,CSVGMGGELFF
TRBV19,TRBD2,TRBJ2-5,CASSMGTSGRRTQETQYF
TRBV6-2/TRBV6-3,NA,TRBJ1-1,CASSWPGAGKNTEAFF
TRBV24-1,NA,TRBJ2-5,CATSSRMQETQYF